This T cell receptor (beta chain) was recorded in a study of PD-L1 blockade in urothelial cancer. For the study at large: Males with bladder-origin urothelial cancer constituted about 85% of the roughly 29 patients. Patients had undergone 0 to 3 prior chemotherapy regimens. Blood samples had a median of approximately 140,000 T cells, roughly 76,000 unique TCRs, and clonality about 0.074.

Locally advanced or metastatic urothelial carcinoma affected all patients. Assay used: immunoSEQ multiplex PCR; TCRdb lists only in-frame clones, some missing. Here the sample spans approximately 100,000 clones, around 82% being singletons. The source of this sequence is a man aged 50-60 years with urothelial cancer. Sequencing was performed on PBMCs, taken around atezolizumab (anti-PD-L1) treatment.

Here the CDR3 DNA reads TGTGCCAGTACCGCAGGTCTATCCTTTAGCGGGAATATATACGAGCAGTACTTC. It specifies CASTAGLSFSGNIYEQYF. V gene TRBV19 combines with J gene TRBJ2-7; 8 bases agree with TRBD2. V trimming: 7 bases; J trimming: 4 bases; junction bases outside the gene matches: 21. The CDR3 is 18 residues long. CDR1 LNHDA and CDR2 SQIVND come from the germline V gene (reference sequence).